This T cell receptor beta chain was sequenced for a study of patients and donors after allogeneic stem cell transplantation. This clonotype came up a few times. TCRdb analysed the RT-PCR reads with MiXCR anew, one entry per CDR3 protein. The sample carries 100,000 to 130,000 distinct CDR3 sequences, less than 45% recorded once. Germline CDR1 reads LGHNA; CDR2 reads YNFKEQ. Trimming pared 4 bases from V and 5 bases from J, leaving 21 bases between. The CDR3 spans 17 residues. The specimen sequenced was blood, either unsorted or a sorted T cell fraction (not recorded which). V and J are TRBV4-2 and TRBJ1-5; TRBD1 is a possible D gene (5 bases). This receptor was obtained from a human donor who was either an allogeneic HSCT recipient or a stem cell or donor lymphocyte infusion donor (not recorded which). It is not recorded whose cells these are; they may come from a transplant donor. For the CDR3, the DNA is TGTGCCAGCAGCCTATTCCTTCAGACAGATTTCGATCAGCCCCAGCATTTT. Encoded protein: CASSLFLQTDFDQPQHF.